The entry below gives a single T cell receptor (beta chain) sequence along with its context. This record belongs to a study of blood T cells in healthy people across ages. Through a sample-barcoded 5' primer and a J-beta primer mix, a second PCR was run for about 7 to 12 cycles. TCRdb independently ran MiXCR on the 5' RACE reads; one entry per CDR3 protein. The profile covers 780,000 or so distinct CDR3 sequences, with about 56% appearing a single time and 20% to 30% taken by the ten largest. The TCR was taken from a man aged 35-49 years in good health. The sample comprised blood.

The chain's CDR3 is CASSLTTGGDEQYF. The CDR3 nucleotides are TGTGCCAGCAGCTTAACGACGGGAGGGGACGAGCAGTACTTC. The chain links TRBV7-9 to TRBJ2-7; 8 bases map to TRBD2. The V gene's germline CDR1 is SEHNR and CDR2 FQNEAQ (reference sequence). Trimming at V came to 2 bases and at J to 5 bases, leaving 5 bases not matched to a gene. The length of the CDR3 is 14 residues.